Shown below are 7 T cell receptor beta chains from a single sample sequenced in a study of Ad26.COV2.S vaccination and SARS-CoV-2 variants. Regarding treatment: 15 to 20 received Ad26.COV2.S at low or high dose, single or two shots; 5 received placebo; per-sample allocation not given. Following the first vaccine or placebo injection, samples were taken on day 63. TCRdb's copy holds only in-frame clones and misses some; the assay was immunoSEQ multiplex PCR. Counted here are 500,000 or so clones, around nine tenths occurring once; the ten biggest clones make up over 10%. The sample here was peripheral blood, taken in a trial of Ad26.COV2.S vaccine versus placebo. Receptors were obtained from a person aged 18 to 59 who received the Ad26.COV2.S COVID-19 vaccine or a placebo.

V and J are TRBV29-1 and TRBJ2-4; 10 bases match TRBD1. This CDR3 contains 14 residues. V shed 6 bases and J 10 bases; nucleotides not matched to a gene: 12. The germline CDR1 and CDR2 sequences are SQVTM and ANQGSEA. The chain's CDR3 is CSVGDPGQGSIQYF. The CDR3 DNA follows: TGCAGCGTCGGGGACCCGGGACAGGGGTCGATTCAGTACTTC. The whole variable domain, filled in from reference TRBV29-1 and TRBJ2-4, reads SAVISQKPSRDICQRGTSLTIQCQVDSQVTMMFWYRQQPGQSLTLIATANQGSEATYESGFVIDKFPISRPNLTFSTLTVSNMSPEDSSIYLCSVGDPGQGSIQYFGAGTRLSVL.

The rearrangement joins TRBV5-6 to TRBJ1-3; no definite D call. V was cut by 0 bases and J by 2 bases, with 9 bases left in between. Germline V gene sequence: CDR1 SGHDT, CDR2 YYEEEE. CDR3 length: 15 residues. The CDR3 spells CASSLGGSAGNTIYF. CDR3 in DNA: TGTGCCAGCAGCTTGGGAGGGTCGGCTGGAAACACCATATATTTT.

The CDR3 region has the DNA TGTGCCAGTAGTAAGGTGGGAGTCAACACTGAAGCTTTCTTT. Its protein is CASSKVGVNTEAFF. The chain uses TRBV19 and TRBJ1-1; unclear D gene. The CDR3 length is 14 residues. In germline, CDR1 is LNHDA, CDR2 SQIVND (reference sequence). The ends were cut back, 4 bases at V and 2 bases at J, with 11 bases in the middle.

The chain uses TRBV6-2 or TRBV6-3 and TRBJ1-1; no clear D. V was cut by 0 bases and J by 7 bases, with 15 bases left in between. The germline V gene has CDR1 MNHEY and CDR2 SVGEGT. CDR3 length: 15 residues. CDR3 protein: CASSYSGKPVREAFF. The DNA of the CDR3 is TGTGCCAGCAGTTACTCCGGCAAACCCGTCCGTGAAGCTTTCTTT.

J is TRBJ1-1 and V is TRBV11-2; D unresolved. The germline V gene encodes CDR1 SGHAT and CDR2 FQNNGV. Trimming removed 1 base from V and 4 bases from J, with 19 bases in between. There are 17 residues in the CDR3. The CDR3 DNA reads TGTGCCAGCAGCTTAGCCGGGCCACCCCCCCGGGGCACTGAAGCTTTCTTT. This translates into CASSLAGPPPRGTEAFF.

This clone was found a few times. The rearrangement links TRBV27 to TRBJ2-7; 9 bases are shared with TRBD2. Trimming cost V 3 bases and J 3 bases; bases outside gene matches: 0. Germline lookup yields CDR1 MNHEY and CDR2 SMNVEV (reference sequence). This CDR3 comprises 13 residues. This chain's CDR3 is CASSLTSGYEQYF. CDR3 coding DNA: TGTGCCAGCAGTTTGACTAGCGGCTACGAGCAGTACTTC.

This rearrangement joins TRBV7-6 to TRBJ1-4; D gene ambiguous. Germline V CDR1 and CDR2: SGHVS, FNYEAQ. V shed 1 base and J shed 3 bases, with 12 bases lying between them. The CDR3 sequence is 16 residues long. CDR3 sequence: CASSLEQREANEKLFF. The CDR3, as DNA: TGTGCCAGCAGCTTAGAGCAGCGGGAGGCTAATGAAAAACTGTTTTTT.